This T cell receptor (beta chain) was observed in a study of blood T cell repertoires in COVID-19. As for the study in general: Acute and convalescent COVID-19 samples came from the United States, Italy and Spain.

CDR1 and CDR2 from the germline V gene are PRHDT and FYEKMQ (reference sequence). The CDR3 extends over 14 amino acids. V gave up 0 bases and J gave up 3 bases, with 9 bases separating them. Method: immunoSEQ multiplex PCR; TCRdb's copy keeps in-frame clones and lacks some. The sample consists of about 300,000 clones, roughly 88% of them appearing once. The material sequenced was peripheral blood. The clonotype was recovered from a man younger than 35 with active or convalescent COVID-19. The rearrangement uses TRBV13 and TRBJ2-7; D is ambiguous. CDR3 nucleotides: TGTGCCAGCAGCTTAGGCACAACAGACTACGAGCAGTACTTC. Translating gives CASSLGTTDYEQYF. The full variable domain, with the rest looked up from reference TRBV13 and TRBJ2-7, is AAGVIQSPRHLIKEKRETATLKCYPIPRHDTVYWYQQGPGQDPQFLISFYEKMQSDKGSIPDRFSAQQFSDYHSELNMSSLELGDSALYFCASSLGTTDYEQYFGPGTRLTVT.